This TCR beta chain was identified during a study of beta chain features in type 1 diabetes (dated by TCRdb to the late 2010s). Broadly, across the study: Patients and healthy donors did not differ in mean age, gender distribution, total cell number or subset yield. In the study, TCRB repertoires of sorted circulating CD4+ T cell subsets from recently diagnosed type 1 diabetes patients were compared with those of matched healthy donors. Regulatory and stem cell-like memory subsets were obtained from only 8 patients and roughly eight healthy donors, while naive and central memory subsets were obtained from all 30 or so donors. A total of just under 110,000,000 sorted cells were examined across all samples, and RNA yield correlated strongly with the number of cells per subset. What the authors observed across the whole study: Because cDNA rather than genomic DNA was sequenced, highly expressing activated cells could have been over-represented, although no difference in activation and CD3 levels was found between groups. Naive, central memory and regulatory TCRB repertoires appeared to be more similar among patients than among healthy donors. Because the HLA sub-analyses included only small numbers of individuals, any influence of HLA type on TCRB rearrangement was left unresolved. PCR may preferentially amplify shorter templates, but because patient and control samples were amplified and corrected together, any resulting skew would affect both groups equally. At VDJ recombination sites, patients with type 1 diabetes made fewer insertions and deleted more nucleotides, a pattern implying thymic rearrangement abnormalities. Type 1 diabetes patients showed a moderate but significant shortening of TCRB CDR3 length in all four CD4+ subsets.

All of the isolated RNA was reverse transcribed with the High Capacity cDNA Reverse Transcription Kit, so expressed TCRB transcripts were sequenced. Deep immunoSEQ sequencing was applied to naive, central memory and regulatory T cell samples, giving an average of about 3.6 million total reads per sample. Sorted cells were lysed in RLT buffer and RNA was extracted with DNase-treated RNeasy Micro or Mini kits, depending on cell number. To prevent cross-contamination, each cell subset was processed individually, whereas patient and healthy donor samples were processed jointly. The immunoSEQ multiplex PCR was used to amplify TCRB sequences from cDNA, yielding 87-bp fragments that span the CDR3 region. Sequencing of the amplicons was done on the Illumina HiSeq platform. Per the source publication's procedure: PCR bias was corrected computationally using synthetic template baselines, and reads within Hamming distance 2 were collapsed, with unmergeable singletons discarded. Reads were aligned against IMGT to assign V, D and J genes, CDR3 length and insertions or deletions at six rearrangement sites. Clonotype counts were normalized to sorted cell number within each subset before computing true diversity and Gini coefficients with the tcR R package. The overlap coefficient, calculated on TCRB nucleotide sequences, was used to quantify repertoire sharing. Out-of-frame TCRB sequences from naive cells were analyzed as a proxy for the pre-selection repertoire. As stored in TCRdb, this immuneACCESS dataset retains in-frame rearrangements with V and J assigned. A fraction of the clones does not appear; measured against another copy, unresolved V genes explain less than half of the discrepancy, and the remainder lacks a known reason. D and trimming were read from the DNA, whereas the V and J calls and clone size are those reported in that table. The sample table holds roughly 730,000 clones, of which roughly 12% were seen once. Around 0.022% of the sample rests with the top ten.

Each donor gave one peripheral blood draw, roughly 110 mL on average, collected into heparinised tubes. A BD FACSAria II and a panel including CD45RO, CCR7, CD25, CD127, CD95 and CD27 were used to sort naive, central memory, regulatory and stem cell-like memory CD4+ T cells. Purity was above 95% for every sorted population. PBMCs were isolated immediately by Lymphoprep density gradient centrifugation and stained directly without culture. So that batch effects would be minimized, each experiment stained and sorted samples in pairs, pairing one healthy donor with one patient. With respect to this clone: Its antigen target is currently unknown. Per-nucleotide qualities are absent, and no much larger clonotype sits a single base away.

The receptor's source is a man aged 18 to 35 with type 1 diabetes. Sequencing input: naive CD4+ T cells from blood. This sample's cell subset or site label indicates: true naive CD4+ T cells.

The nucleotide sequence is given as TGTGCCATCAGTGAGTCTGGGGTCCCCACGGAGCCCCAGCATTTT. It specifies CAISESGVPTEPQHF. This chain is built from TRBV10-3 and TRBJ1-5, with an unclear D gene assignment. Between the V and J ends, shortened by 0 bases and 8 bases respectively, the junction contains 14 bases. The CDR3 goes from the cysteine to the phenylalanine over 15 residues. The sequence is cut down to CDR3 DNA, 45 bases in frame from base 1. The germline V gene supplies CDR1 ENHRY and CDR2 SYGVKD.